The source of this T cell receptor (beta chain) is a study of shared clonotypes between healthy human individuals. Across the whole study: Researchers assigned three CD4 naive, three CD4 memory, two CD8 naive and one CD8 memory plate to each donor. Overall study findings and caveats: Generation of non-shared clonotypes was less probable than generation of clonotypes shared by all four donors.

Trimming removed 5 bases from V and 6 bases from J, with 10 bases in between. CDR1 is DFQATT and CDR2 is SNEGSKA in the germline V gene (reference sequence). CDR3 length: 11 residues. In regard to this clone: The antigen is undetermined.

The run depth of the assay was deep. Replicate PCRs run on sorted subsets employed roughly 190 ng DNA, 30,000 to 35,000 T cell genomes. Only in-frame clones appear in the TCRdb table, and some are missing; sequencing was by immunoSEQ multiplex PCR. The sample gives under 1,100,000 clones, about 76% of which show up once; 1.2% to 1.5% is in the top ten. The chain has TRBV20-1 and TRBJ1-2; TRBD1 is a possible D gene (5 bases). The source of this sequence is a young man in good health. The sample was memory CD4+ T cells sorted from blood. The subset denotes: CD45RA-negative fraction. The CDR3 reads CSALRDDGYTF. The CDR3 DNA follows: TGCAGTGCTTTACGGGACGATGGCTACACCTTC.